These 20 T cell receptor beta chains were all obtained from the same sample, sequenced in a study of CXCR3-negative and CXCR3-positive naive CD8 T cells. It was by 5' RACE with UMI labels that the TRB cDNA libraries were prepared. TCRdb reprocessed the 5' RACE reads, keeping one entry per CDR3 protein, no DNA. This sample carries over 70,000 distinct CDR3 sequences, with around 1.7% going to the ten biggest clones. The material sequenced was naive CXCR3- CD8+ T cells from blood. Noted subset: CD45RO-CCR7+CD27+CD95- naive CD8+ T cells lacking CXCR3 (TNR3-). Receptors were obtained from a human donor in good health. Some clones in this sample may be carry-over from other donors' samples.

This chain connects TRBV29-1 to TRBJ2-3; TCRdb proposes TRBD1, but this gene call is untestable without DNA. In germline, CDR1 is SQVTM, CDR2 ANQGSEA. The CDR3 extends over 13 amino acids. CDR3 region: CSAAGGPTDTQYF.

The rearrangement links TRBV29-1 to TRBJ1-4. Germline V gene sequence: CDR1 SQVTM, CDR2 ANQGSEA. This CDR3 spans 13 amino acids. CDR3 loop: CSSTGTADEKLFF.

The V call is TRBV5-1, the J call TRBJ2-2. Germline V CDR1 and CDR2: SGHRS, YFSETQ. This CDR3 comprises 13 residues. The CDR3 loop reads CASSLVTAGELFF.

V is TRBV5-1 and J is TRBJ2-7; TCRdb's D call of TRBD1 is untestable without DNA. From germline, CDR1 is SGHRS and CDR2 YFSETQ. The CDR3 length is 15 residues. CDR3 protein: CASSLEGASSYEQYF. Full variable domain (outside the CDR3, taken from reference TRBV5-1 and TRBJ2-7): KAGVTQTPRYLIKTRGQQVTLSCSPISGHRSVSWYQQTPGQGLQFLFEYFSETQRNKGNFPGRFSGRQFSNSRSEMNVSTLELGDSALYLCASSLEGASSYEQYFGPGTRLTVT.

The chain joins TRBV28 to TRBJ2-7. CDR3 size: 14 residues. CDR1 is MDHEN, CDR2 SYDVKM, per germline. CDR3 protein: CASSSENHSYEQYF.

The CDR3: CASSVALDMMGGEQCF. The rearrangement links TRBV9 to TRBJ2-7; TCRdb picks TRBD1, but there is no DNA to check that call. Germline V gene data show CDR1 as SGDLS and CDR2 as YYNGEE. The CDR3 spans 16 residues.

This rearrangement joins TRBV6-6 to TRBJ2-7; TCRdb proposes TRBD1, but this gene call is untestable without DNA. The CDR3 consists of 13 residues. Germline V CDR1 and CDR2: MNHNY, SVGAGI (reference sequence). CDR3 loop: CASSYSPGDEQYF.

This CDR3 is CSATTVGTNTGELFF. The V gene is TRBV29-1, the J gene TRBJ2-2; TCRdb's D call of TRBD1 is untestable without DNA. This CDR3 region has 15 residues. Germline V gene data show CDR1 as SQVTM and CDR2 as ANQGSEA.

The chain joins TRBV29-1 to TRBJ2-1; the D gene TCRdb calls, TRBD1, cannot be checked with no DNA. Germline-derived CDR1 and CDR2 are SQVTM and ANQGSEA. The length of the CDR3 is 15 residues. CDR3 sequence: CSGTRPGTYYNEQFF.

CDR3 in amino acids: CASSPAGYEQYF. The rearrangement joins TRBV28 to TRBJ2-7; the D gene TCRdb calls, TRBD2, cannot be checked with no DNA. The V gene's germline CDR1 is MDHEN and CDR2 SYDVKM. The CDR3 runs 12 residues.

The V call is TRBV29-1, the J call TRBJ2-5. The CDR3 is 13 amino acids. In germline, CDR1 is SQVTM, CDR2 ANQGSEA. The chain's CDR3 is CSVVIRIQETQYF.

The chain recombines TRBV12-3 or TRBV12-4 with TRBJ2-7. This CDR3 is 13 amino acids long. CDR3 sequence reads: CASSVQGPYEQYF.

V and J are TRBV7-3 and TRBJ2-7; as DNA is missing, the TRBD1 call by TCRdb cannot be tested. CDR1 is SGHTA and CDR2 is FQGTGA in the germline V gene. This CDR3 region has 16 residues. CDR3 region: CASSLTYPPGAGGYTF.

The gene calls are TRBV12-3 or TRBV12-4 and TRBJ2-7. The CDR3 length is 16 residues. This CDR3 is CASSLGSQGKPYEQYF.

The chain recombines TRBV7-7 with TRBJ1-3. Germline V gene lookup returns CDR1 SSHAT and CDR2 FNYEAQ (reference sequence). The CDR3 is 15 residues long. The CDR3 loop reads CASSLGNGPGNTIYF.

The chain links TRBV29-1 to TRBJ2-7; TCRdb returns TRBD1, unconfirmable since there is no DNA. This CDR3 has 15 residues. CDR1 SQVTM and CDR2 ANQGSEA come from the germline V gene. CDR3 amino acids: CSVAPFTGTAHEQYF.

The chain has TRBV7-2 and TRBJ2-7; TCRdb names TRBD2, which stays unverified in the absence of DNA. The CDR3 has 17 residues. Germline V gives CDR1 SGHTA, CDR2 FQGNSA. CDR3 sequence reads: CASSLALPASGVNEQYF.

The chain recombines TRBV7-6 with TRBJ2-1; TCRdb designates TRBD1, a call that cannot be tested without DNA. Germline assignment: CDR1 SGHVS and CDR2 FNYEAQ. This CDR3 contains 16 residues. The CDR3 sequence is CASSSPRDRVGNEQFF.

The rearrangement joins TRBV5-4 to TRBJ2-7. This CDR3 has 12 amino acids. CDR1 and CDR2 from the germline V gene are SGHNT and YYREEE (reference sequence). The CDR3 loop is CASSLDEYEQYF.

This chain's CDR3 is CASSLLAGGHYEQYF. The rearrangement joins TRBV13 to TRBJ2-7; TCRdb gives TRBD2 as the D gene, but with no DNA this cannot be confirmed. CDR1 and CDR2 (germline): PRHDT, FYEKMQ (reference sequence). The CDR3 contains 15 residues. The whole variable domain, remainder taken from reference TRBV13 and TRBJ2-7, is AAGVIQSPRHLIKEKRETATLKCYPIPRHDTVYWYQQGPGQDPQFLISFYEKMQSDKGSIPDRFSAQQFSDYHSELNMSSLELGDSALYFCASSLLAGGHYEQYFGPGTRLTVT.